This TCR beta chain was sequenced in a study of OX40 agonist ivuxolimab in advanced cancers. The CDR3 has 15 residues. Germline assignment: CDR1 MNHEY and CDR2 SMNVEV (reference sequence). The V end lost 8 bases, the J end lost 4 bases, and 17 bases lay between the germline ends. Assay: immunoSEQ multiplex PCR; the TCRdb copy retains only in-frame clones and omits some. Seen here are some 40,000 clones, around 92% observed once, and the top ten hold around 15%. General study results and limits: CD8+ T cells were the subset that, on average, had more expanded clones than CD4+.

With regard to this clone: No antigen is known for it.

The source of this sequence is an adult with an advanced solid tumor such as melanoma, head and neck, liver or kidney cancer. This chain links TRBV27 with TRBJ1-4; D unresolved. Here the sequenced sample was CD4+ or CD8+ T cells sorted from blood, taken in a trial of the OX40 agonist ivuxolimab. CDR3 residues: CASALGWALNEKLFF. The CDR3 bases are TGTGCCAGCGCCTTAGGTTGGGCACTTAATGAAAAACTGTTTTTT.